The text below deals with one T cell receptor (beta chain). TCRdb keeps only in-frame clones here, not all; method: immunoSEQ multiplex PCR. The sample has 120,000 to 150,000 clones, around nine tenths seen once; the top ten hold more than 2.5%. This entry belongs to a study of cytomegalovirus exposure and HLA in healthy donors. The CDR3 length is 14 residues. V dropped 6 bases and J dropped 4 bases, with 16 bases sitting between them. CDR1 and CDR2 from the germline V gene are MNHEY and SVGAGI. The sequence came from a woman under 30 in good health and CMV-seropositive. Sequenced input: PBMCs. This chain uses TRBV6-5 with TRBJ2-7, with D possibly matching TRBD2 (7 bases). This CDR3 reads CASSPPGGAYEQYF. The CDR3 DNA reads TGTGCCAGCAGCCCCCCGGGGGGCGCTTACGAGCAGTACTTC.